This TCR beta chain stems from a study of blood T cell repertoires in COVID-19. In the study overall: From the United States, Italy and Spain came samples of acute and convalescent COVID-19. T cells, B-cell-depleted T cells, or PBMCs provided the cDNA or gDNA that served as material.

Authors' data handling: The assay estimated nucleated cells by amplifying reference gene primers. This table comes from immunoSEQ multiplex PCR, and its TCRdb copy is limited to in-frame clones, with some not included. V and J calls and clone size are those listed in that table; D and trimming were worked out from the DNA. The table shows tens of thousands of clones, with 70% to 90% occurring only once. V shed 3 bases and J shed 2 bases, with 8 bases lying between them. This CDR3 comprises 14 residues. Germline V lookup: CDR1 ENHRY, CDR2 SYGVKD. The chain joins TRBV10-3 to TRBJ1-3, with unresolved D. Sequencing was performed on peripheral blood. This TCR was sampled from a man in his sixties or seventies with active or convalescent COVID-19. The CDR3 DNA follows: TGTGCCATCAGTGACTCGAGGACTGGAAACACCATATATTTT. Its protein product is CAISDSRTGNTIYF.